This T cell receptor (beta chain) was sequenced for a study of T cell changes during pregnancy in multiple sclerosis. Sequencing was performed with immunoSEQ multiplex PCR; in TCRdb, only in-frame clones are kept and a portion is missing. The sample comprises approximately 65,000 clones, approximately 92% of which are singletons, and around 3.3% rests with the top ten. V lost 4 bases to trimming and J lost 7 bases, with 19 bases between them. The CDR3 consists of 15 residues. The V gene's germline CDR1 is WSHSY and CDR2 SAAADI. The rearrangement joins TRBV10-2 to TRBJ2-5; weak D call: TRBD2 (5 bases). This specimen consisted of CD8+ T cells from peripheral blood mononuclear cells, obtained in the third trimester of pregnancy. This TCR was sampled from a female donor in good health, enrolled as a control in a pregnancy study. The CDR3 reads CASSASAGVMGTQYF. The CDR3 DNA follows: TGCGCCAGCAGTGCTTCTGCGGGTGTAATGGGGACCCAGTACTTC.